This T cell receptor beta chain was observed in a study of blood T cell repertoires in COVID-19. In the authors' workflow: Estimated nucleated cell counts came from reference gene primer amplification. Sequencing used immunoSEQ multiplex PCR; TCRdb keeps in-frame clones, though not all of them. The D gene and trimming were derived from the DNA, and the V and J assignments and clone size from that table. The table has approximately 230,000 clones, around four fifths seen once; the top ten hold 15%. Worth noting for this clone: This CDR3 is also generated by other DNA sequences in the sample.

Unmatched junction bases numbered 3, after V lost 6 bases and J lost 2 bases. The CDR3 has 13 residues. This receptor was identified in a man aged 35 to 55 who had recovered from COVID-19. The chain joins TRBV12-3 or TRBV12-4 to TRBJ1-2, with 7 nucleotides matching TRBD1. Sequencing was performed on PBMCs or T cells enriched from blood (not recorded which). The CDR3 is CASSQQGNYGYTF. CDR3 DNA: TGTGCCAGCAGCCAACAGGGGAACTATGGCTACACCTTC.